What follows is one TCR beta chain and its context. Random hexamers primed reverse transcription of about 0.5 to 1 ug RNA. Coverage of TCR beta CDR3 amplification by immunoSEQ multiplex PCR extended to 54 Vbeta and 13 Jbeta. TCRdb reanalysed the immunoSEQ multiplex PCR reads using MiXCR and keeps one entry per CDR3 protein. This table holds fewer than 150,000 distinct CDR3 sequences, under 95% found once. Losses at the gene ends were 4 bases for V and 6 bases for J; bases not matched to a gene: 8. This CDR3 is 15 amino acids long. Germline V gives CDR1 MGHRA, CDR2 YSYEKL. This sample is drawn from a study of CD8 T cells in Susac syndrome. From blood CD8+ and CD4+ T cells, the TCR beta chain was sequenced. TEMRA cells were FACS-enriched, while CD8+ and CD4+ T cells were negatively isolated.

This receptor was taken from a human donor with multiple sclerosis. Sequenced: CD8+ T cells from PBMCs. This chain joins TRBV4-1 and TRBJ1-4; 7 nucleotides line up with TRBD1. This chain's CDR3 is CASSPPTGEYEKLFF. The CDR3 DNA follows: TGCGCCAGCAGCCCGCCTACAGGGGAGTATGAAAAACTGTTTTTT.